The 32 T cell receptor beta chains below all came from one sample that was sequenced in a study of beta chain features in type 1 diabetes. Study-wide results and caveats: Researchers report that Type 1 diabetes patients had moderately but significantly shorter TCRB CDR3s across all four CD4+ subsets.

These receptors have no identified antigens. All of the isolated RNA was reverse transcribed, so expressed TCRB transcripts were sequenced. The data were produced by immunoSEQ multiplex PCR, yet TCRdb's version contains in-frame clones alone and is incomplete. Of some 150,000 clones listed, 10% to 15% are singletons. Sequences were obtained from central memory CD4+ T cells from blood. These receptors originate from a man aged 18 to 35 with type 1 diabetes.

The rearrangement joins TRBV5-1 to TRBJ1-1; D perhaps matches TRBD1 (6 bases). V dropped 5 bases and J dropped 7 bases, with 18 bases sitting between them. Looked up from germline, CDR1 is SGHRS and CDR2 is YFSETQ. This CDR3 has 14 residues. The CDR3 sequence: CASSSTGWAGEAFF. DNA for the CDR3: TGCGCCAGCAGTTCCACAGGGTGGGCTGGTGAAGCTTTCTTT.

This clone was found a few times. The gene calls are TRBV7-9 and TRBJ1-6; 9 bases fit TRBD1. This CDR3 contains 15 residues. With 4 bases clipped from V and 10 bases from J, the junction kept 8 bases outside the gene matches. Germline CDR1 and CDR2: SEHNR and FQNEAQ (reference sequence). The chain's CDR3 is CASSSLTGGDSPLHF. Written as DNA, the CDR3 is TGTGCCAGCAGCTCTCTGACAGGGGGTGACTCACCCCTCCACTTT.

This clone appeared many times. The V and J genes are TRBV5-1 and TRBJ2-7; possible D gene TRBD2, 6 bases. The germline V gene encodes CDR1 SGHRS and CDR2 YFSETQ. V shed 4 bases and J shed 6 bases, with 11 bases lying between them. This CDR3 is 12 amino acids long. CDR3 region: CASSGGTGEQYF. CDR3 nucleotides: TGCGCCAGCAGCGGAGGGACGGGCGAGCAGTACTTC.

This clone was picked up a small number of times. The genes are TRBV25-1 and TRBJ2-1; possibly TRBD1 or TRBD2 for D (5 bases each). The CDR3 is 15 amino acids. Trimming removed 1 base at V and 6 bases at J, with 13 bases between. Germline values: CDR1 MGHDK, CDR2 SYGVNS. CDR3 loop: CASSEWGRAANEQFF. As DNA, the CDR3 is TGTGCCAGCAGTGAATGGGGCAGAGCGGCCAATGAGCAGTTCTTC.

This clone was recorded a few times. V and J are TRBV7-9 and TRBJ1-2; 8 bases map to TRBD1. The CDR3 has 12 residues. Looked up from germline, CDR1 is SEHNR and CDR2 is FQNEAQ (reference sequence). J gave up 5 bases and V 5 bases, and 1 base lay outside the gene matches. CDR3 DNA: TGTGCCAGCAGCCGGACAGGGTATGGCTACACCTTC. The encoded protein is CASSRTGYGYTF. The full variable domain, completed using reference TRBV7-9 and TRBJ1-2, is DTGVSQNPRHKITKRGQNVTFRCDPISEHNRLYWYRQTLGQGPEFLTYFQNEAQLEKSRLLSDRFSAERPKGSFSTLEIQRTEQGDSAMYLCASSRTGYGYTFGSGTRLTVV.

There are a few counts of this clone. This chain links TRBV30 with TRBJ2-3; no clear D gene. The V end was cut by 2 bases, the J end by 6 bases, with 9 bases between. Germline assignment: CDR1 GTSNPN and CDR2 SVGIG (reference sequence). CDR3 length equals 12 residues. The CDR3 DNA is TGTGCCTGGAGTATCCAGTTCGATACGCAGTATTTT. Protein: CAWSIQFDTQYF.

This clone was detected only a few times. J is TRBJ2-1 and V is TRBV5-6; 9 bases map to TRBD2. V trimming: 1 base; J trimming: 0 bases; junction bases outside the gene matches: 5. There are 17 residues in the CDR3. Germline V CDR1 and CDR2: SGHDT, YYEEEE. The CDR3 sequence is CASSLRLAGRSYNEQFF. In DNA form, the CDR3 reads TGTGCCAGCAGCTTGCGGCTAGCGGGGCGCTCCTACAATGAGCAGTTCTTC. Combining the CDR3 with reference TRBV5-6 and TRBJ2-1 gives the whole variable domain DAGVTQSPTHLIKTRGQQVTLRCSPKSGHDTVSWYQQALGQGPQFIFQYYEEEERQRGNFPDRFSGHQFPNYSSELNVNALLLGDSALYLCASSLRLAGRSYNEQFFGPGTRLTVL.

This clone was observed a handful of times. The rearrangement uses TRBV5-1 and TRBJ2-1, with TRBD2 matching over 7 bases. Trimming at V came to 4 bases and at J to 4 bases, leaving 5 bases not matched to a gene. Germline CDR1 SGHRS, CDR2 YFSETQ. CDR3 length: 14 residues. The CDR3 sequence is CASSIIAGYNEQFF. The CDR3 DNA reads as TGCGCCAGCAGCATCATAGCGGGTTACAATGAGCAGTTCTTC.

This clone was detected ten times or more. This rearrangement joins TRBV30 to TRBJ1-6; TRBD1 might be the D (6 bases). V was pared by 4 bases and J by 4 bases, with 8 bases between. Looked up from germline, CDR1 is GTSNPN and CDR2 is SVGIG (reference sequence). CDR3 length: 13 amino acids. The CDR3 DNA sequence: TGTGCCTGGAATACAGGGTATAATTCACCCCTCCACTTT. It translates to CAWNTGYNSPLHF.

The J gene is TRBJ1-1, the V gene TRBV6-1; D gene ambiguous. The germline V gene encodes CDR1 MNHNS and CDR2 SASEGT. This CDR3 comprises 10 residues. Trimming pared 8 bases from V and 9 bases from J, leaving 10 bases between. DNA for the CDR3: TGTGCCAGCTCCGAGGTAAAAGCTTTCTTT. The encoded protein is CASSEVKAFF.

CDR3 DNA: TGCAGCGTTGCGATAGGGATCACAGATACGCAGTATTTT. It encodes CSVAIGITDTQYF. The rearrangement links TRBV29-1 to TRBJ2-3; D is uncertain. Germline lookup yields CDR1 SQVTM and CDR2 ANQGSEA. The length of the CDR3 is 13 residues. Trimming stripped 4 bases from V and 2 bases from J, with 10 bases between.

The chain links TRBV6-5 to TRBJ2-5, with TRBD1 as a possible D gene (5 bases). With the DNA end fitting TRBJ2-7 better, the J assignment may be wrong. The CDR3 has 14 residues. Germline V gene lookup returns CDR1 MNHEY and CDR2 SVGAGI. The CDR3 spells CASSYTRVGYEQYF. In DNA form, the CDR3 reads TGTGCCAGCAGTTACACCAGGGTGGGGTACGAGCAGTACTTC.

J is TRBJ2-5 and V is TRBV6-1, with 11 positions matching TRBD2. This CDR3 is built from 17 residues. V dropped 2 bases and J dropped 5; count of bases not matched to a gene: 10. Germline CDR1 is MNHNS and CDR2 is SASEGT. Here the CDR3 reads CASSESGLAGGPETQYF. The CDR3 DNA follows: TGTGCCAGCAGTGAATCGGGCTTAGCGGGGGGGCCTGAGACCCAGTACTTC.

This clone has more than one count but fewer than ten. This chain links TRBV29-1 with TRBJ1-2; D is unclear. Germline lookup yields CDR1 SQVTM and CDR2 ANQGSEA. This CDR3 has 12 residues. Trimming took 3 bases from V and 4 from J, leaving 9 bases between them. The CDR3 DNA follows: TGCAGCGTTGACTCGGGCTTCTATGGCTACACCTTC. It codes for CSVDSGFYGYTF.

Only a few counts were recorded for this clone. The chain uses TRBV7-8 and TRBJ1-2; TRBD1 is a possible D gene (6 bases). The germline V gene has CDR1 SGHVS and CDR2 FQNEAQ. Trimming shortened V by 1 base and J by 10 bases, and 13 bases separated the two germline ends. The CDR3 runs 13 residues. CDR3 sequence reads: CASSLDPPGDYTF. The CDR3 DNA follows: TGTGCCAGCAGCTTAGATCCGCCAGGGGACTACACCTTC.

CDR3 sequence: CAISPPGRVTDLGGYTF. The CDR3 region has the DNA TGTGCCATCAGCCCCCCTGGGAGGGTAACCGACTTGGGCGGCTACACCTTC. The rearrangement links TRBV10-3 to TRBJ1-2; D ambiguous. Trimming pared 6 bases from V and 8 bases from J, leaving 28 bases between. The CDR3 contains 17 residues. The germline V gene encodes CDR1 ENHRY and CDR2 SYGVKD.

The chain employs TRBV25-1 and TRBJ2-7; D is tentatively TRBD1 or TRBD2 (5 bases each). The CDR3 is made up of 16 amino acids. V was cut by 5 bases and J by 2 bases, with 19 bases left in between. The V gene's germline CDR1 is MGHDK and CDR2 SYGVNS. CDR3 region: CASSSWGDSGAYEQYF. CDR3 DNA: TGTGCCAGCAGTTCGTGGGGAGACAGTGGGGCCTACGAGCAGTACTTC.

This clone came up a few times. The chain is built from TRBV27 and TRBJ2-3; 13 bases agree with TRBD2. The ends lost 2 bases at V and 4 bases at J; junction bases unmatched: 12. Germline values: CDR1 MNHEY, CDR2 SMNVEV (reference sequence). The length of the CDR3 is 19 residues. The CDR3: CASSLQNPGLAGTADTQYF. The CDR3 nucleotides read TGTGCCAGCAGTTTACAAAATCCGGGACTAGCGGGGACGGCAGATACGCAGTATTTT.

This clone was counted a few times. The V and J genes are TRBV7-2 and TRBJ2-1, with D hard to call. Trimming removed 6 bases from V and 13 bases from J, with 13 bases in between. In germline, CDR1 is SGHTA, CDR2 FQGNSA. This CDR3 comprises 11 residues. CDR3 nucleotides: TGTGCCAGCAGTTTGGACCGAATCCAGTTCTTC. Its translation: CASSLDRIQFF.

In this sample, this clone turned up a few times. J is TRBJ2-5 and V is TRBV5-1, with 7 bases aligning to TRBD2. The CDR3 consists of 15 residues. Germline V lookup: CDR1 SGHRS, CDR2 YFSETQ. Trimming cost V 3 bases and J 1 base; bases outside gene matches: 6. The DNA of the CDR3 is TGCGCCAGCAGCTCCAGCGGGGCCGTCCAAGAGACCCAGTACTTC. This translates into CASSSSGAVQETQYF.

In this sample, this clone turned up a few times. The CDR3 loop reads CASSLTGPYEQYF. CDR3 DNA: TGCGCCAGCAGCTTGACGGGTCCTTACGAGCAGTACTTC. The chain links TRBV5-1 to TRBJ2-7; D not certain. CDR1 and CDR2 from the germline V gene are SGHRS and YFSETQ. V lost 1 base and J lost 4, with 9 bases in between. The CDR3 is 13 amino acids.

In this sample, this clone turned up a few times. This chain links TRBV30 with TRBJ2-7; D unresolved. V shed 3 bases and J shed 3 bases, with 15 bases lying between them. The CDR3 covers 14 residues. The V gene's germline CDR1 is GTSNPN and CDR2 SVGIG (reference sequence). The CDR3 nucleotides are TGTGCCTGGAGCCGAACCTATCCCGTCTACGAGCAGTACTTC. This sequence encodes CAWSRTYPVYEQYF.

This sequence joins TRBV27 and TRBJ1-1, with D unresolved. V was clipped by 6 bases and J by 1 base, with 9 bases between them. Germline values: CDR1 MNHEY, CDR2 SMNVEV (reference sequence). The CDR3 spans 13 residues. CDR3 region: CASSREGNTEAFF. CDR3 in DNA: TGTGCCAGCAGCCGAGAGGGGAACACTGAAGCTTTCTTT.

On this clone itself: Distinct nucleotide sequences in the sample also encode this CDR3. The chain combines TRBV30 with TRBJ1-5; TRBD1 matches 10 bases. Germline V CDR1 and CDR2: GTSNPN, SVGIG (reference sequence). Trimming took 1 base from V and 2 from J; bases not matched to a gene: 2. The CDR3 is made up of 15 amino acids. This chain's CDR3 is CAWSAGTGGNQPQHF. The CDR3 nucleotides read TGTGCCTGGAGTGCCGGGACAGGGGGCAATCAGCCCCAGCATTTT.

This clone was picked up a small number of times. V and J are TRBV5-1 and TRBJ1-1, with D unclear. There are 14 residues in the CDR3. CDR1 SGHRS and CDR2 YFSETQ come from the germline V gene. V was trimmed by 0 bases and J by 1 base, leaving 7 bases between them. The CDR3 DNA sequence: TGCGCCAGCAGCTTGGAGTTGGAGAACACTGAAGCTTTCTTT. This translates into CASSLELENTEAFF.

V gene TRBV6-5 combines with J gene TRBJ2-2; TRBD2 aligns across 11 bases. The CDR3 is 16 amino acids. The J segment lost 5 bases and the V segment lost 4 bases, leaving 6 bases of the junction unmatched. Per the germline V gene, CDR1 is MNHEY and CDR2 is SVGAGI. CDR3 loop: CASSSPTSGETGELFF. Here the CDR3 DNA reads TGTGCCAGCAGTTCCCCGACTAGCGGGGAAACCGGGGAGCTGTTTTTT.

Note on this clone: Other DNA sequences in this specimen translate into the identical CDR3. The chain links TRBV20-1 to TRBJ1-2; unclear D gene. This CDR3 region has 10 residues. Germline V gene sequence: CDR1 DFQATT, CDR2 SNEGSKA (reference sequence). This CDR3 reads CSAGDYGYTF. DNA of the CDR3: TGCAGCGCCGGAGACTATGGCTACACCTTC.

In its sample, this clone was seen a few times. V is TRBV15 and J is TRBJ2-5; TRBD1 matches 10 bases. Germline V gene lookup returns CDR1 LNHNV and CDR2 YYDKDF (reference sequence). CDR3 length: 12 amino acids. J lost 11 bases, V lost 4 bases, and 4 bases had no gene match. The chain's CDR3 is CATSIGQGEQYF. CDR3 bases: TGTGCCACCAGCATAGGACAGGGGGAGCAGTACTTC.

The chain couples TRBV25-1 to TRBJ2-3, with TRBD2 matching 8 bases. J lost 5 bases, V lost 3 bases, and 7 bases had no gene match. Germline CDR1 and CDR2: MGHDK and SYGVNS. The CDR3 runs 15 residues. CDR3 region: CASSEGASGLDTQYF. The CDR3 DNA sequence: TGTGCCAGCAGTGAGGGGGCTAGCGGGCTAGATACGCAGTATTTT.

V gene TRBV12-2 combines with J gene TRBJ2-4; the D call in the table, TRBD1, was not verified against the DNA. TRBV12-2 is labeled a pseudogene. The CDR3 contains 13 residues. CDR3 in amino acids: CANRQAAKNIQYF. DNA of the CDR3: TGTGCAAATAGACAGGCAGCCAAAAACATTCAGTACTTC.

The genes are TRBV19 and TRBJ1-1, with D unclear. The CDR3 is 12 residues long. The germline V and J ends were trimmed by 4 bases and 3 bases, with 6 bases remaining between them. In germline, CDR1 is LNHDA, CDR2 SQIVND (reference sequence). For the CDR3, the DNA is TGTGCCAGTAGTAATGGTGACACTGAAGCTTTCTTT. Residues: CASSNGDTEAFF.

The rearrangement joins TRBV28 to TRBJ2-7; 9 bases are shared with TRBD2. This CDR3 has 12 residues. CDR1 and CDR2 (germline): MDHEN, SYDVKM. Trimming cost V 7 bases and J 7 bases; bases outside gene matches: 5. CDR3 protein: CASTGLAGEQYF. The DNA for the CDR3 is TGTGCCAGCACAGGCCTAGCGGGGGAGCAGTACTTC. The variable domain in full, with the rest retrieved from reference TRBV28 and TRBJ2-7, is DVKVTQSSRYLVKRTGEKVFLECVQDMDHENMFWYRQDPGLGLRLIYFSYDVKMKEKGDIPEGYSVSREKKERFSLILESASTNQTSMYLCASTGLAGEQYFGPGTRLTVT.